The clone carrying this T cell receptor beta chain showed up many times. This sample stems from a study of read filtering for tumor transcriptome and immune sequencing. V gave up 1 base and J gave up 8 bases, with 17 bases separating them. The germline CDR1 and CDR2 sequences are MDHEN and SYDVKM. The CDR3 runs to 15 residues. Molecular barcoded adaptors covering alpha/delta and beta/gamma chains were used on approximately 400 ng RNA. TCRdb processed the reads anew with MiXCR; each CDR3 protein has one entry. The sample has more than 20,000 distinct CDR3 sequences, 20% to 25% seen once. J is TRBJ1-2 and V is TRBV28; TRBD1 might be the D (6 bases). What was sequenced was a population of CD138-negative cells sorted from bone marrow. The clonotype originates from a donor aged 40 or older with multiple myeloma. As DNA, the CDR3 is TGTGCCAGCAGTTTATCATCATGGGGGCCAGAGGGCTACACCTTC. Its protein is CASSLSSWGPEGYTF.